This T cell receptor (beta chain) was recovered during a study of beta chain features in type 1 diabetes. Per germline, CDR1 MNHEY and CDR2 SVGAGI. V lost 4 bases to trimming and J lost 0 bases; unmatched junction nucleotides: 6. The CDR3 is 15 amino acids. Every isolated RNA sample was fully reverse transcribed, so sequencing captured expressed TCRB transcripts. TCRdb keeps only in-frame clones here, not all; method: immunoSEQ multiplex PCR. In the table there are 450,000 or so clones, over 10% of which are singletons. The chain carries TRBV6-5 and TRBJ2-7; TRBD1 matches 7 bases. The TCR sequence derives from a woman aged 18-30 years in good health. Sequenced input: naive CD4+ T cells from blood. The CDR3 nucleotides read TGTGCCAGCAGTTCGACAGGGCGCAGCTCCTACGAGCAGTACTTC. Its translation: CASSSTGRSSYEQYF.